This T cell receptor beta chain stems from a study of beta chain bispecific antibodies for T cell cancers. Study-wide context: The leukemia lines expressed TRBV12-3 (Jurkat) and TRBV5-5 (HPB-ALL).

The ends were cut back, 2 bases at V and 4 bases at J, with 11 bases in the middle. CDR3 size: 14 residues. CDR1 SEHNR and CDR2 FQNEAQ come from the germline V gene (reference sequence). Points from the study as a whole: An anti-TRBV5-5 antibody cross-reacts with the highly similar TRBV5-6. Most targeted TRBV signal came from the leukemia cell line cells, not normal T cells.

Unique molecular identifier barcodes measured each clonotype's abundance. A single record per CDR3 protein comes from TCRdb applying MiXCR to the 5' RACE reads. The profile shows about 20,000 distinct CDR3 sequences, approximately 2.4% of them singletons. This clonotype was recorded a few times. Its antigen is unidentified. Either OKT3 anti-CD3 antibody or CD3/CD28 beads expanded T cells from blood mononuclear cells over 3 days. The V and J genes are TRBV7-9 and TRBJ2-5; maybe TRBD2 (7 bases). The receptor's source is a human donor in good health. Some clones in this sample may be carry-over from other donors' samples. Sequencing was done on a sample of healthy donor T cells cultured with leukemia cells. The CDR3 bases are TGTGCCAGCAGCTTACGGGGGGCCGGAGAGACCCAGTACTTC. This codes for CASSLRGAGETQYF.